This entry describes one T cell receptor beta chain. Its antigen is still unknown. Libraries were prepared by immunoSEQ multiplex PCR; TCRdb keeps only in-frame clonotypes and omits some of them. The repertoire holds roughly 30,000 clones, with around 91% as singletons. This record belongs to a study of multiple sclerosis patients with progressive multifocal leukoencephalopathy. CDR3 size: 17 residues. Per the germline V gene, CDR1 is MGHRA and CDR2 is YSYEKL. V was pared by 0 bases and J by 1 base, with 8 bases of the junction left unmatched. Broader study findings: Whether JC virus or general immunocompromise explains the findings remained unclear. Preferential TRBV-TRBJ pairings or common gene usage were not detected at PML. Before and during natalizumab, the clones expanded at PML already existed.

Time point denoted: before natalizumab initiation. Before the first natalizumab infusion, T0 blood samples were taken. Material for sequencing was PBMCs. The sequence was collected from a human donor with multiple sclerosis. The J gene is TRBJ1-2, the V gene TRBV4-1; 7 nucleotides match TRBD1. CDR3 loop: CASSQERQGGDNYGYTF. In nucleotides, the CDR3 is TGCGCCAGCAGCCAAGAACGACAGGGTGGGGATAACTATGGCTACACCTTC.